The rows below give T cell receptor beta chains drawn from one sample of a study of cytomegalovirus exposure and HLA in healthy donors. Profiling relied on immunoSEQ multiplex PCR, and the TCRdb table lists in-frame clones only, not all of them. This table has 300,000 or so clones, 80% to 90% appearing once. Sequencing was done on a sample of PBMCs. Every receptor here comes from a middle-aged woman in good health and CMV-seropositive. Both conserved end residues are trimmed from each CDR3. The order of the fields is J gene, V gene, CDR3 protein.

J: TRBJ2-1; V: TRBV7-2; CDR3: ASSLGSAVNNEQF
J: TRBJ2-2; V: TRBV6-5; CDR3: ASSYSYSPGELF
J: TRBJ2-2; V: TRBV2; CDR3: ASRASTGFSSGELF
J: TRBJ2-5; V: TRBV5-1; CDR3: ASSLLAGQETQY
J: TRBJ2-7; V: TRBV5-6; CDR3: ASSLGQGMPQGEQY
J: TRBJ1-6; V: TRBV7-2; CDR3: ASSLVAYNSPLH
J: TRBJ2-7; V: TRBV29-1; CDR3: SVATGGGDEQY
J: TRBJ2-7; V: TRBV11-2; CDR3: ASSLSGSYEQY
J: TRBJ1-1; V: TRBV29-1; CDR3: SVENRGRTEAF
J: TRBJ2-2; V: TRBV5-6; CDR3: ASSWAQGAGLSGELF
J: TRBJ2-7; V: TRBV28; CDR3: ASSRLAGVGEQY
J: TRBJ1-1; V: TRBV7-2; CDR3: ASSLSVMNTEAF
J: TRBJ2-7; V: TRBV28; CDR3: ASGNGGASYEQY
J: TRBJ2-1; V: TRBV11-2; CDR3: ASSRPGLGDNEQF
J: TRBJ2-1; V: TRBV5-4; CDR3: ASSSYRVSSYNEQF
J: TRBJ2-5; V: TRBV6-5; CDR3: ASSYSLQGRGETQY
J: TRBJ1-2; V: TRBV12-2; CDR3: ASRLYIAHPGLSNYGYT
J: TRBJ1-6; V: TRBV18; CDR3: ASSPNIQGNNSPLH
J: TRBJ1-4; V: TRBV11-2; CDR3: ASSPGTGGGKLF
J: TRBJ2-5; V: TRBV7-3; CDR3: ASSLRDRGLQY
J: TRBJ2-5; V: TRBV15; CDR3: ATSGAVWASGTETQY
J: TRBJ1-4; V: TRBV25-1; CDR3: ASSEEGQGAEKLF
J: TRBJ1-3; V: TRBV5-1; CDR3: ASRNTDSGNTIY
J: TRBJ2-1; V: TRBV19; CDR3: ASSIRGGTYNEQF
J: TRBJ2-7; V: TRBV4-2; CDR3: ASSRRYLESGTGDYEQY
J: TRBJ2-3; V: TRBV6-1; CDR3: ASSPGGGLTDTQY
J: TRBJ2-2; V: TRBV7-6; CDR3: ASSRAGMNTGELF
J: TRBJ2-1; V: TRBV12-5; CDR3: ASGLVVPQRNEQF
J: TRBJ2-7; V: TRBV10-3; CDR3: AISAYRDSSYEQY
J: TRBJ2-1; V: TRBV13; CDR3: ASSPRRGSSYNEQF
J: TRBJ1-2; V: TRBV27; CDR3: ASSLMGEGYYGYT
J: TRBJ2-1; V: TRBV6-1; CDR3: ASSLGEGGRNEQF
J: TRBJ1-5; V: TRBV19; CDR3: ASTNRDLGRDQPQH
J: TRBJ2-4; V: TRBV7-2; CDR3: ASSLEPRGGANIQY
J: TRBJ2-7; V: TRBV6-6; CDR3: ASSWGVGQGNNEQY
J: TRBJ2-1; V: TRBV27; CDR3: ASSPTSGPYNEQF
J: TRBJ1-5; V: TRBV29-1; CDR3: SVPSTLDGPQH
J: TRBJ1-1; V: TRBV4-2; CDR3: ASSRQGRDTEAF
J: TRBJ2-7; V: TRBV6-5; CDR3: ASSYKGLVGEQY
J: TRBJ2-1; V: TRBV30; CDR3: AWWGGKGEQF
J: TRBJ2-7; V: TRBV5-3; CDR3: ARSLELDYEQY
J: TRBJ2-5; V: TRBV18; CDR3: ASSPPVEAGTQY
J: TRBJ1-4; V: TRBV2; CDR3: ASRRQGSRYEKLF
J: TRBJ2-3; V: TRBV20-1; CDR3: SATRADTQY
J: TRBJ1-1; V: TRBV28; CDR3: ASSFGRNTEAF
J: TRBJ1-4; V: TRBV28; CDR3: ASSRPGQGGEKLF
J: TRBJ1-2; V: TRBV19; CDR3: ASSTLSRQGTSGYT
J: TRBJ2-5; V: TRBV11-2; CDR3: ASSQGLAAPQETQY
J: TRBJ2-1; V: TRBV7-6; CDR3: ASSFSGGSSYNEQF
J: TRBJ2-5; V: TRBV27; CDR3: ASSLLAEYQETQY
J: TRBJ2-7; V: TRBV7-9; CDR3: ASSPSAYEQY
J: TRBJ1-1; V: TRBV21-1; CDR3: ASSKLYGQRTPEAF
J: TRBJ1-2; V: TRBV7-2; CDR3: ASSSRQVGDYGYT
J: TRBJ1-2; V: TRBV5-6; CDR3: ASSAGQGRGYT
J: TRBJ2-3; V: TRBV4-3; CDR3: ASSQDPDYTDTQY
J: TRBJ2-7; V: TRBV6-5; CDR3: ASSYSGSGTYEQY
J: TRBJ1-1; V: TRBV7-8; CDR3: ASSAQGFSTEAF